This TCR beta chain was sequenced in a study of identical twins. TCRdb processed the 5' RACE reads anew with MiXCR; each CDR3 protein has one entry. The sample records 500,000 to 600,000 distinct CDR3 sequences, under 25% being singletons. Germline V gives CDR1 SGHKS, CDR2 YYEKEE (reference sequence). This CDR3 region has 17 residues. V was clipped by 4 bases and J by 0 bases; unmatched bases: 12. For this clonotype: Its target is not known.

Whole-study findings and limits: In monozygotic twins, models underestimated the sharing of out-of-frame TCR alpha. Invariant MAIT and iNKT cells are populations that could partly confound zero-insertion analyses.

The same data also went into a second study, on T cells expressing NK-cell markers. Per that study: Out of eight donors sequenced, seven tested HCMV-seropositive and the remaining one seronegative.

The receptor was isolated from a woman aged 18-29 years in good health. The gene calls are TRBV5-5 and TRBJ2-7; TRBD1 agrees at 8 bases. The sample taken for sequencing was CD4+ T cells sorted from blood. CDR3 in DNA: TGTGCCAGCAGCGCGTCCGGGGACAGGATCAGCTCCTACGAGCAGTACTTC. Its translation: CASSASGDRISSYEQYF. The full variable domain, in which reference TRBV5-5 and TRBJ2-7 provide the parts outside the CDR3, is DAGVTQSPTHLIKTRGQQVTLRCSPISGHKSVSWYQQVLGQGPQFIFQYYEKEERGRGNFPDRFSARQFPNYSSELNVNALLLGDSALYLCASSASGDRISSYEQYFGPGTRLTVT.